Sequencing of this TCR beta chain was carried out in a study of persistence of HIV-infected CD4 T cells. Germline V gene sequence: CDR1 SGHVS, CDR2 FQNEAQ. The CDR3 spans 14 residues. The V and J ends lost 3 bases and 5 bases respectively, with 13 bases between them. Cells were stimulated with overlapping HIV-1 Gag 15-mer peptides. Sorted nonresponding memory CD4+ T cells were CD40L-negative, CD69-negative, CD45RO-high. This clone appeared a few times. The antigen is unknown. The immunoSEQ assay was version 4, run in survey mode. The method was immunoSEQ multiplex PCR; TCRdb's version includes in-frame clones alone and lacks a portion of them. The table includes 50,000 to 65,000 clones, just under 75% detected once.

The receptor comes from an adult man with HIV who was CMV-seropositive. V and J are TRBV7-8 and TRBJ1-1; no clear D gene. Specimen: CD4+ T cells sorted from PBMCs after roughly 18-hour stimulation, collected from a patient who received antiretroviral therapy. The CDR3 DNA follows: TGTGCCAGCAGCTTTGAGGGCTATTCGACTGAAGCTTTCTTT. Translation gives CASSFEGYSTEAFF.